These 20 T cell receptor beta chains were sequenced from one sample in a study of CD8 T cells in ankylosing spondylitis. TCRdb fed the 5' RACE reads into MiXCR, producing one record per CDR3 protein. The repertoire holds under 450,000 distinct CDR3 sequences, with approximately 17% as singletons. Study observations and caveats: Blood from ankylosing spondylitis patients appeared to carry a characteristic eight-variant TCR beta motif.

Their antigens are not known. The sample consisted of blood, either unsorted or a sorted T cell fraction (not recorded which). These TCRs come from a male donor with ankylosing spondylitis.

This clonotype showed up just a few times. The J gene is TRBJ2-3, the V gene TRBV18, with D perhaps TRBD2 (5 bases). CDR3 length: 16 residues. The germline V gene has CDR1 KGHSH and CDR2 LQKENI. V dropped 5 bases and J dropped 0 bases, with 15 bases sitting between them. The DNA of the CDR3 is TGTGCCAGCTCAGCCGCTGCCGGGATGAGCACAGATACGCAGTATTTT. Translated, it gives CASSAAAGMSTDTQYF.

This clonotype was seen only once. The V call is TRBV28, the J call TRBJ2-3; 15 nucleotides match TRBD2. CDR3 size: 16 residues. CDR1 is MDHEN and CDR2 is SYDVKM in the germline V gene. The J segment lost 5 bases and the V segment lost 5 bases, leaving 5 bases of the junction unmatched. The CDR3 DNA follows: TGTGCCAGCAGTCCCGGACTAGCGGGAGGGATAGATACGCAGTATTTT. This codes for CASSPGLAGGIDTQYF. The whole variable domain, remainder taken from reference TRBV28 and TRBJ2-3, is DVKVTQSSRYLVKRTGEKVFLECVQDMDHENMFWYRQDPGLGLRLIYFSYDVKMKEKGDIPEGYSVSREKKERFSLILESASTNQTSMYLCASSPGLAGGIDTQYFGPGTRLTVL.

The chain couples TRBV9 to TRBJ2-7; 8 bases agree with TRBD2. V shed 2 bases, J shed 2 bases, and the junction held 6 bases outside the gene matches. There are 15 residues in the CDR3. The germline V gene encodes CDR1 SGDLS and CDR2 YYNGEE. CDR3: CASSVSAGGPYEQYF. The CDR3 nucleotides are TGTGCCAGCAGCGTCTCGGCGGGAGGACCCTACGAGCAGTACTTC.

There are a few counts of this clonotype. V usage is TRBV4-1 and J usage is TRBJ2-1; D gene unclear. V was clipped by 2 bases and J by 6 bases, with 20 bases between them. CDR1 and CDR2 (germline): MGHRA, YSYEKL. The CDR3 extends over 17 amino acids. In DNA form, the CDR3 reads TGCGCCAGCAGCCAAAAGCCCGGGTACGCGCCGTTCAATGAGCAGTTCTTC. Its protein product is CASSQKPGYAPFNEQFF.

This clonotype occurred a few times. The chain carries TRBV5-1 and TRBJ2-3; D might be TRBD2 (5 bases). Trimming shortened V by 2 bases and J by 0 bases, and 10 bases separated the two germline ends. This CDR3 contains 15 residues. The germline gives CDR1 SGHRS, CDR2 YFSETQ. The chain's CDR3 is CASSLTPGSTDTQYF. DNA for the CDR3: TGCGCCAGCAGCTTAACCCCGGGGAGCACAGATACGCAGTATTTT.

This clonotype was found a few times. The chain employs TRBV5-1 and TRBJ2-1, with 7 bases matching TRBD1. CDR3 length: 15 amino acids. The ends lost 0 bases at V and 2 bases at J; junction bases unmatched: 2. Germline CDR1 is SGHRS and CDR2 is YFSETQ. CDR3 loop: CASSLGGQTYNEQFF. DNA of the CDR3: TGCGCCAGCAGCTTGGGGGGACAGACCTACAATGAGCAGTTCTTC. The whole variable domain, filled in from reference TRBV5-1 and TRBJ2-1, reads KAGVTQTPRYLIKTRGQQVTLSCSPISGHRSVSWYQQTPGQGLQFLFEYFSETQRNKGNFPGRFSGRQFSNSRSEMNVSTLELGDSALYLCASSLGGQTYNEQFFGPGTRLTVL.

V gene TRBV7-9 combines with J gene TRBJ2-7; 12 bases are a match to TRBD2. With 5 bases clipped from V and 5 bases from J, the junction kept 7 bases outside the gene matches. Germline lookup yields CDR1 SEHNR and CDR2 FQNEAQ (reference sequence). The CDR3 runs 15 residues. CDR3 in DNA: TGTGCCAGCAGCGCTAGACTAGCGGGAGTAAACGAGCAGTACTTC. It yields the protein CASSARLAGVNEQYF.

The chain links TRBV20-1 to TRBJ2-5, with 9 bases identical to TRBD2. The CDR3 covers 13 residues. CDR1 is DFQATT and CDR2 is SNEGSKA in the germline V gene (reference sequence). V was pared by 3 bases and J by 5 bases, with 4 bases of the junction left unmatched. CDR3 sequence: CSARPSGVETQYF. Here the CDR3 DNA reads TGCAGTGCTAGGCCTAGCGGGGTGGAGACCCAGTACTTC.

In its sample, this clonotype was seen a few times. The chain couples TRBV20-1 to TRBJ1-1; 8 bases are a match to TRBD1. V lost 5 bases to trimming and J lost 1 base; unmatched junction nucleotides: 0. The CDR3 runs to 12 residues. The germline V gene encodes CDR1 DFQATT and CDR2 SNEGSKA (reference sequence). In DNA form, the CDR3 reads TGCAGTGCTGGACAGGGGAACACTGAAGCTTTCTTT. Encoded protein: CSAGQGNTEAFF.

J is TRBJ2-5 and V is TRBV2, with TRBD1 identical over 7 bases. The length of the CDR3 is 14 residues. Germline V lookup: CDR1 SNHLY, CDR2 FYNNEI. V was pared by 7 bases and J by 2 bases, with 7 bases of the junction left unmatched. CDR3 bases: TGTGCCAGCACCCTGACAGGGAAGCAAGAGACCCAGTACTTC. It is translated as CASTLTGKQETQYF.

This clonotype showed up just a few times. The rearrangement links TRBV9 to TRBJ2-7, with D unclear. The V end was cut by 4 bases, the J end by 0 bases, with 8 bases between. CDR1 is SGDLS, CDR2 YYNGEE, per germline. The CDR3 consists of 13 residues. This chain's CDR3 is CASSPHHSYEQYF. CDR3 DNA: TGTGCCAGCAGCCCCCACCACTCCTACGAGCAGTACTTC.

The chain is built from TRBV11-2 and TRBJ2-4, with 7 nucleotides matching TRBD2. Germline CDR1 reads SGHAT; CDR2 reads FQNNGV. The CDR3 runs to 16 residues. With V trimmed by 5 bases and J by 5 bases, 12 bases remained unmatched. CDR3 amino acids: CASSTRPGTIQNIQYF. CDR3 DNA sequence: TGTGCCAGCAGCACCCGGCCCGGGACTATCCAAAACATTCAGTACTTC. The variable domain in full, with the rest retrieved from reference TRBV11-2 and TRBJ2-4, is EAGVAQSPRYKIIEKRQSVAFWCNPISGHATLYWYQQILGQGPKLLIQFQNNGVVDDSQLPKDRFSAERLKGVDSTLKIQPAKLEDSAVYLCASSTRPGTIQNIQYFGAGTRLSVL.

This sequence joins TRBV2 and TRBJ2-7; possible D gene TRBD2, 6 bases. The CDR3 runs 14 residues. Germline CDR1 reads SNHLY; CDR2 reads FYNNEI. Trimming took 9 bases from V and 7 from J, leaving 22 bases between them. The CDR3 coding sequence is TGTGCCAGTTTTACCGGGCCCCAAAGCGGGGAGCAGTACTTC. It is translated as CASFTGPQSGEQYF.

This clonotype occurred many times. The chain recombines TRBV29-1 with TRBJ2-1; no clear D gene. With 6 bases removed from V and 0 bases from J, the gap between germline ends came to 6 bases. This CDR3 has 12 residues. Germline-derived CDR1 and CDR2 are SQVTM and ANQGSEA. The CDR3: CSVCDSYNEQFF. CDR3 DNA sequence: TGCAGCGTGTGTGACTCCTACAATGAGCAGTTCTTC.

The table lists this clonotype with many counts. This chain connects TRBV5-1 to TRBJ1-1; 7 nucleotides match TRBD1. The V segment lost 3 bases and the J segment 5 bases; nucleotides outside the gene matches: 7. The CDR3 consists of 14 residues. The V gene's germline CDR1 is SGHRS and CDR2 YFSETQ. The CDR3 DNA reads TGCGCCAGCAGCTCCCAGGGGGGGGTGACTGAAGCTTTCTTT. Its translation: CASSSQGGVTEAFF.

This clonotype has a handful of counts. The rearrangement joins TRBV9 to TRBJ1-1, with D perhaps TRBD1 (5 bases). CDR1 and CDR2 (germline): SGDLS, YYNGEE. The CDR3 has 16 residues. V dropped 1 base and J dropped 0 bases, with 13 bases sitting between them. The CDR3 spells CASSVTGDRVNTEAFF. Here the CDR3 DNA reads TGTGCCAGCAGCGTAACCGGGGACCGAGTGAACACTGAAGCTTTCTTT.

This clonotype was observed a handful of times. The chain is built from TRBV3-1 and TRBJ2-1; 8 nucleotides match TRBD2. The CDR3 extends over 18 amino acids. V shed 4 bases and J 0 bases; nucleotides not matched to a gene: 11. Germline V lookup: CDR1 LGHDT, CDR2 YNNKEL (reference sequence). The CDR3 region is CASSPKVAGGRSYNEQFF. CDR3 DNA sequence: TGTGCCAGCAGCCCAAAGGTGGCGGGGGGCCGCTCCTACAATGAGCAGTTCTTC.

This clonotype showed up just a few times. V is TRBV2 and J is TRBJ2-3, with D perhaps assigned TRBD1 or TRBD2 (6 bases each). The CDR3 covers 14 residues. Trimming stripped 3 bases from V and 6 bases from J, with 13 bases between. Germline lookup yields CDR1 SNHLY and CDR2 FYNNEI. CDR3 residues: CASSDQGGWDTQYF. The CDR3, as DNA: TGTGCCAGCAGTGATCAAGGGGGGTGGGATACGCAGTATTTT. Full variable domain (outside the CDR3, taken from reference TRBV2 and TRBJ2-3): EPEVTQTPSHQVTQMGQEVILRCVPISNHLYFYWYRQILGQKVEFLVSFYNNEISEKSEIFDDQFSVERPDGSNFTLKIRSTKLEDSAMYFCASSDQGGWDTQYFGPGTRLTVL.

In its sample, this clonotype was seen a few times. CDR3 DNA: TGCGCCAGCGGAACGGCGATGGGAAACACCATATATTTT. Its protein is CASGTAMGNTIYF. J is TRBJ1-3 and V is TRBV5-1; no definite D call. This CDR3 spans 13 amino acids. The V end lost 7 bases, the J end lost 4 bases, and 12 bases lay between the germline ends. Germline V gene lookup returns CDR1 SGHRS and CDR2 YFSETQ.

The rearrangement joins TRBV12-3 or TRBV12-4 to TRBJ1-5; D unclear. Trimming cost V 5 bases and J 2 bases, with 19 bases left between them. The CDR3 is 17 amino acids. The CDR3 DNA is TGTGCCAGCAGTGCCTCCCCCGGGGTCCGAGGCAATCAGCCCCAGCATTTT. Its protein product is CASSASPGVRGNQPQHF.